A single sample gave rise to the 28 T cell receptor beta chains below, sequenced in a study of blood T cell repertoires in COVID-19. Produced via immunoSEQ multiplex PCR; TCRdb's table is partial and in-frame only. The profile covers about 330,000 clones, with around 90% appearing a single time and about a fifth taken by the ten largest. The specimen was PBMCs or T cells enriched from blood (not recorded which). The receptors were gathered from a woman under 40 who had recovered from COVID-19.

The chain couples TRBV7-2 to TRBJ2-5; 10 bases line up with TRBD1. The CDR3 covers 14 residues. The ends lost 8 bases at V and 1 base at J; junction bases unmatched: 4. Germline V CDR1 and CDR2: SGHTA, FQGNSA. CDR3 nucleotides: TGTGCCAGCGGGAGGACAGGGGGCCAAGAGACCCAGTACTTC. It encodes CASGRTGGQETQYF.

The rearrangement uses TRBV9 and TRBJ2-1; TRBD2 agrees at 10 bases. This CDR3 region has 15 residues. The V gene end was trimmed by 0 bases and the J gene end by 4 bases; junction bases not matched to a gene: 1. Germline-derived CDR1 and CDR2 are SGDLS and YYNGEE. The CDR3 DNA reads TGTGCCAGCAGCGTAGGGACTAGCGGATACAATGAGCAGTTCTTC. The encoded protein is CASSVGTSGYNEQFF.

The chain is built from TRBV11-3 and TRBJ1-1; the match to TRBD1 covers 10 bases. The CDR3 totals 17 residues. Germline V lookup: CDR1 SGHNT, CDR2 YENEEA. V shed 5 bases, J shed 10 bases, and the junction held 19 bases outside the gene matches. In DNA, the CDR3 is TGTGCCAGCAGCACAGCGTGGGACAGGGGTCAAGAAGGACGAGCTTTCTTT. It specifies CASSTAWDRGQEGRAFF.

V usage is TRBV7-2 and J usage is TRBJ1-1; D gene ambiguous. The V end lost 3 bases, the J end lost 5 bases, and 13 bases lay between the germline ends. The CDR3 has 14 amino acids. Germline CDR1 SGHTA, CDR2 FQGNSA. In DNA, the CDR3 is TGTGCCAGCAGCTTCGGGGAGGGTCGGACTGAAGCTTTCTTT. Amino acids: CASSFGEGRTEAFF.

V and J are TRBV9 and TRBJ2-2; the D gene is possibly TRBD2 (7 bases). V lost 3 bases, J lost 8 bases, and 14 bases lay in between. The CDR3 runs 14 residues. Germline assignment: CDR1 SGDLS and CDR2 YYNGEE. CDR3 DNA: TGTGCCAGCAGCGGGGGGGGCACTTCAGGGGAGCTGTTTTTT. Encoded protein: CASSGGGTSGELFF.

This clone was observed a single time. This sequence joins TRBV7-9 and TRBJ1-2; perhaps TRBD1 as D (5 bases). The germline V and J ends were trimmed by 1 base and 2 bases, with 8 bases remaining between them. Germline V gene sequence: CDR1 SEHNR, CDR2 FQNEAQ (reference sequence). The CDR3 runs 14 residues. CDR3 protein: CASSLGAGNYGYTF. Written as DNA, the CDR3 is TGTGCCAGCAGCTTAGGAGCAGGGAACTATGGCTACACCTTC.

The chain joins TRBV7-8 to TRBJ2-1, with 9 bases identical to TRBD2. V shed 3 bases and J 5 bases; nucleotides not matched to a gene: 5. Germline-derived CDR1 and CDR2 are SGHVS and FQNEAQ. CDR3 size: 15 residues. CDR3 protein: CASSFGTSRNNEQFF. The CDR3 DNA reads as TGTGCCAGCAGCTTTGGGACTAGCAGAAACAATGAGCAGTTCTTC.

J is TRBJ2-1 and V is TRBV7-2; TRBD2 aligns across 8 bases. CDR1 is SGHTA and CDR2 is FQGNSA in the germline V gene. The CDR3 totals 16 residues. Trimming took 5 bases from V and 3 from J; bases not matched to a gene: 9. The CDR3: CASSGLGRGDYNEQFF. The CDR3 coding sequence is TGTGCCAGCAGCGGTCTGGGGCGGGGGGACTACAATGAGCAGTTCTTC. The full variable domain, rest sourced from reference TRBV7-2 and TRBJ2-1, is GAGVSQSPSNKVTEKGKDVELRCDPISGHTALYWYRQSLGQGLEFLIYFQGNSAPDKSGLPSDRFSAERTGGSVSTLTIQRTQQEDSAVYLCASSGLGRGDYNEQFFGPGTRLTVL.

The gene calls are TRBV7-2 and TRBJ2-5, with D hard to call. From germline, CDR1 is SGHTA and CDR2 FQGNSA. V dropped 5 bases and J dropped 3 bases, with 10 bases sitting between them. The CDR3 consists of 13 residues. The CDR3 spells CASSISREETQYF. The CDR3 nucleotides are TGTGCCAGCAGCATAAGTCGGGAAGAGACCCAGTACTTC.

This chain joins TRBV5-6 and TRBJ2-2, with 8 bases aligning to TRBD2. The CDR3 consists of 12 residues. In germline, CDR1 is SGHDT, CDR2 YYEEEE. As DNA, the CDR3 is TGTGCGAGCGGGAGCGGTACCGGGGAGCTGTTTTTT. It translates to CASGSGTGELFF.

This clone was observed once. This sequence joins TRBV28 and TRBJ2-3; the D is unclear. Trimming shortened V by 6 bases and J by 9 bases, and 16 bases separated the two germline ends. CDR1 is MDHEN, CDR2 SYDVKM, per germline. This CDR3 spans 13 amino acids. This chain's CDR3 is CASRSGDPATQYF. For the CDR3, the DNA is TGTGCCAGCAGGTCCGGAGACCCTGCAACGCAGTATTTT.

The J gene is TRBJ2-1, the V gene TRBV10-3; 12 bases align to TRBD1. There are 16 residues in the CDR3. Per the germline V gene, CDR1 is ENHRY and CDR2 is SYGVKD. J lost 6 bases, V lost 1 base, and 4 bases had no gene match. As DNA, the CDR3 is TGTGCCATCAGTGAGTTGGGACAGGGGGCGGGCAATGAGCAGTTCTTC. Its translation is CAISELGQGAGNEQFF.

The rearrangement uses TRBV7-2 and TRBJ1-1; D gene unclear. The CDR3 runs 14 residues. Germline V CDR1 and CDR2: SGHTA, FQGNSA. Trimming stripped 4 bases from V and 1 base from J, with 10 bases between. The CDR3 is CASSSIAGNTEAFF. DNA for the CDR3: TGTGCCAGCAGCTCGATTGCCGGGAACACTGAAGCTTTCTTT.

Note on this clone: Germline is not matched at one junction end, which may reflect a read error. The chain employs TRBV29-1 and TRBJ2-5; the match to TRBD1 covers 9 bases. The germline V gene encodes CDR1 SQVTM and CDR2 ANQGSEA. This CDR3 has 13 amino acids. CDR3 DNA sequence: TGCAGCGTTGCATACAGGGGGCAAGGGACCCAGTACTTC. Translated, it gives CSVAYRGQGTQYF.

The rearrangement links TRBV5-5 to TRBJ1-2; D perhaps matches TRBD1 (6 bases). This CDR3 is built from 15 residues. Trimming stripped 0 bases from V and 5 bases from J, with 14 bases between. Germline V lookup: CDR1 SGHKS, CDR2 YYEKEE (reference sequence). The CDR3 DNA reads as TGTGCCAGCAGCTTGGGGCTAGGGGGAAGATATGGCTACACCTTC. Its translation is CASSLGLGGRYGYTF.

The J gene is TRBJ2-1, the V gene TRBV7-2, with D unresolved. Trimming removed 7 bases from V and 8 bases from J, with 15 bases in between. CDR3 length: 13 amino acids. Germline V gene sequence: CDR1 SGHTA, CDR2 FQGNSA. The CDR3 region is CASTSYGIHEQFF. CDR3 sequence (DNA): TGTGCCAGCACCTCCTACGGTATCCATGAGCAGTTCTTC.

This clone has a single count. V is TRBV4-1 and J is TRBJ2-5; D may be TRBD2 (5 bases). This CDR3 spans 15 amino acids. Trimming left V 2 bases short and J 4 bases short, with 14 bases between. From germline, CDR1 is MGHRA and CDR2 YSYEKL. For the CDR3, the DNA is TGCGCCAGCAGCCAAACTAGTTTTGGGGTAGAGACCCAGTACTTC. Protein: CASSQTSFGVETQYF.

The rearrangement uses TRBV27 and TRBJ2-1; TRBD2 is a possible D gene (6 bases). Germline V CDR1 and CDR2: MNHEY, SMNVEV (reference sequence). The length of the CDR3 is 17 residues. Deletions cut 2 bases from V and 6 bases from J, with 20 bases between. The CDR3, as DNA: TGTGCCAGCAGTTTACGGGGACTCTTAATAAACCCCAATGAGCAGTTCTTC. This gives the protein CASSLRGLLINPNEQFF.

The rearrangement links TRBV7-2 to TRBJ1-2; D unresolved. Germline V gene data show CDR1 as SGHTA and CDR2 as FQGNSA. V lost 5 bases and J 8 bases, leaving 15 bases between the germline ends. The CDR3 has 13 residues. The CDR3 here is CASSQTGYMGYTF. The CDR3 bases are TGTGCCAGCAGCCAGACGGGATACATGGGCTACACCTTC.

Written as DNA, the CDR3 is TGCGCCAGCAGCCGGACAGGGGAAAGCAATCAGCCCCAGCATTTT. Amino acids: CASSRTGESNQPQHF. The chain is built from TRBV5-1 and TRBJ1-5, with 9 bases lining up with TRBD1. Germline V gives CDR1 SGHRS, CDR2 YFSETQ. The CDR3 is made up of 15 amino acids. V trimming: 4 bases; J trimming: 1 base; junction bases outside the gene matches: 3.

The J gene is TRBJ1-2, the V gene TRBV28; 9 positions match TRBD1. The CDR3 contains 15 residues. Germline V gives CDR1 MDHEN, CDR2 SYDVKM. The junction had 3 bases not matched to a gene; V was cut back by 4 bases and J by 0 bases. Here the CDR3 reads CASSSDRGANYGYTF. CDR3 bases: TGTGCCAGCAGTTCGGACAGGGGAGCTAACTATGGCTACACCTTC.

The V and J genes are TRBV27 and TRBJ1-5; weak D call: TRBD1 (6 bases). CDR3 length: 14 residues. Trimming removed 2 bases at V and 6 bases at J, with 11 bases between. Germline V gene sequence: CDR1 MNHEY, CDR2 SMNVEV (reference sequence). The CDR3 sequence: CASSLRAGAQPQHF. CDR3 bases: TGTGCCAGCAGTTTAAGGGCAGGGGCTCAGCCCCAGCATTTT.

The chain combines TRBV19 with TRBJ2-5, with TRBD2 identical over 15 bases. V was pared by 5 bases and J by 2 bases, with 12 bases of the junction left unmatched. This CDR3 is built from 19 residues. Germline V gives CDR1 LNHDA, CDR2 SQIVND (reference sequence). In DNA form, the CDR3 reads TGTGCCAGTAGTCCATGGACTAGCGGGAGGGCTTCGAAGCAAGAGACCCAGTACTTC. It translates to CASSPWTSGRASKQETQYF.

The CDR3 loop is CASSSTSRAGDTEAFF. In nucleotides, the CDR3 is TGTGCCAGCAGCTCTACATCACGGGCAGGGGACACTGAAGCTTTCTTT. The gene calls are TRBV11-3 and TRBJ1-1, with D tentatively TRBD1 (6 bases). The CDR3 extends over 16 amino acids. Germline lookup yields CDR1 SGHNT and CDR2 YENEEA. V dropped 4 bases and J dropped 3 bases, with 18 bases sitting between them.

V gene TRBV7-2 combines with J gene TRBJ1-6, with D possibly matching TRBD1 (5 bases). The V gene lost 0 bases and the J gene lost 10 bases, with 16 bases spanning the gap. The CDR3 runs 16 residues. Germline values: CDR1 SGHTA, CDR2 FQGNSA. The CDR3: CASSLAGATEWSPLHF. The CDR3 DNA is TGTGCCAGCAGCTTAGCTGGGGCGACCGAATGGTCACCCCTCCACTTT.

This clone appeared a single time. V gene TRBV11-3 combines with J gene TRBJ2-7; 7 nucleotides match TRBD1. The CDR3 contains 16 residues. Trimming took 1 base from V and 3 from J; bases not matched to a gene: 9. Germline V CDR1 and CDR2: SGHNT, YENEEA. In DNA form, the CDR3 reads TGTGCCAGCAGCTTAGGTCTTGCGGCAGGGGGCTACGAGCAGTACTTC. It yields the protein CASSLGLAAGGYEQYF.

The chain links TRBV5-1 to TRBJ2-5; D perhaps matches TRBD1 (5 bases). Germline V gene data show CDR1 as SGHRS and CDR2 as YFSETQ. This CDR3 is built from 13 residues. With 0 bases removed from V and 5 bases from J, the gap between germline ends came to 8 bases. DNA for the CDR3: TGCGCCAGCAGCTTGGCCGCAGGGGAGACCCAGTACTTC. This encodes CASSLAAGETQYF.

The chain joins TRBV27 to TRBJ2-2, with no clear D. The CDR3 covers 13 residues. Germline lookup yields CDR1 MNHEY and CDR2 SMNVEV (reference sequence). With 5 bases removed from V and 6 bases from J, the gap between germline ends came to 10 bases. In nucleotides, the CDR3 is TGTGCCAGCAGTCGACCGACTGCCGGGGAGCTGTTTTTT. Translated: CASSRPTAGELFF.